Listed below are T cell receptor beta chains from one sample, sequenced in a study of T cell responses to AZD1222 COVID-19 vaccine. Clones were read by immunoSEQ multiplex PCR, and TCRdb kept only the in-frame ones, dropping some. The table shows about 110,000 clones, with more than 90% occurring only once. The sequenced sample was peripheral blood, obtained on day 0 of AZD1222 vaccination. These TCRs come from an adult in good health. Both conserved end residues are part of each CDR3. A D gene is named only where the DNA matches it firmly. Part of the rows lack a size; the others show once, few, many or a class for expanded clones.

CDR3aa	CDR3nt	v_gene	j_gene	d_gene	abundance
CASRGGSRGRDTQYF	TGTGCCAGCCGAGGGGGGAGTCGGGGCAGAGATACGCAGTATTTT	TRBV3-1/TRBV3-2	TRBJ2-3	-	-
CASSLTGNTEAFF	TGCGCCAGCAGCTTAACCGGTAACACTGAAGCTTTCTTT	TRBV5-1	TRBJ1-1	-	-
CASSTNLGANEKLFF	TGTGCCAGTAGTACGAACCTGGGAGCTAATGAAAAACTGTTTTTT	TRBV19	TRBJ1-4	-	-
CASSLAGASVKQYF	TGTGCCAGCAGCTTAGCTGGCGCTAGCGTTAAGCAGTACTTC	TRBV7-9	TRBJ2-7	-	-
CASSLSTEGVSGNTIYF	TGTGCCAGCAGTTTATCCACCGAGGGGGTCTCTGGAAACACCATATATTTT	TRBV28	TRBJ1-3	-	-
CASSFSRGSNYGYTF	TGTGCCAGCAGTTTCTCCCGGGGATCTAACTATGGCTACACCTTC	TRBV6-5	TRBJ1-2	-	-
CASSYTSGGPETQYF	TGTGCCAGCAGTTACACGAGCGGCGGGCCGGAGACCCAGTACTTC	TRBV6-2/TRBV6-3	TRBJ2-5	-	-
CSVEPQGAGNTIYF	TGCAGCGTTGAACCGCAGGGGGCTGGAAACACCATATATTTT	TRBV29-1	TRBJ1-3	TRBD1	-
CASSRTGDTEAFF	TGTGCCAGCAGCCGAACGGGAGACACTGAAGCTTTCTTT	TRBV7-2	TRBJ1-1	-	once
CASSFGLKETQYF	TGTGCCAGCAGTTTCGGGTTAAAGGAGACCCAGTACTTC	TRBV6-6	TRBJ2-5	-	-
CASSSDRYNSPLHF	TGTGCCAGCAGCTCGGACAGATATAATTCACCCCTCCACTTT	TRBV7-9	TRBJ1-6	-	-
CASSYSRSSGANVLTF	TGTGCCAGCAGTTACTCAAGGAGCTCTGGGGCCAACGTCCTGACTTTC	TRBV6-5	TRBJ2-6	-	-
CATRGSMNTEAFF	TGTGCCACCCGAGGCAGCATGAACACTGAAGCTTTCTTT	TRBV10-3	TRBJ1-1	-	-
CASSPSRENTEAFF	TGTGCCAGCTCACCCTCCAGGGAGAACACTGAAGCTTTCTTT	TRBV18	TRBJ1-1	-	-
CASSRTGDTGELFF	TGTGCCAGCAGTAGGACAGGCGACACCGGGGAGCTGTTTTTT	TRBV27	TRBJ2-2	TRBD1	-
CASSDGGRGPPYEQYF	TGTGCCAGCAGTGATGGGGGGAGAGGGCCTCCCTACGAGCAGTACTTC	TRBV2	TRBJ2-7	-	-
CASSAGTSGNTIYF	TGTGCCAGCAGCGCCGGGACCTCTGGAAACACCATATATTTT	TRBV5-6	TRBJ1-3	-	-
CASSAARGYSNQPQHF	TGTGCCAGCAGCGCGGCGAGGGGATATAGCAATCAGCCCCAGCATTTT	TRBV5-6	TRBJ1-5	-	-
CASSEGTAGAEQYF	TGCGCCAGCAGCGAGGGGACTGCGGGAGCCGAGCAGTACTTC	TRBV5-1	TRBJ2-7	TRBD2	few
CASSYRGGAYNEQFF	TGTGCCAGCAGTTACCGCGGGGGGGCTTACAATGAGCAGTTCTTC	TRBV6-6	TRBJ2-1	TRBD2	-
CASSLYSEQFF	TGTGCCAGCAGTTTATACAGTGAGCAGTTCTTC	TRBV28	TRBJ2-1	-	-
CASSPTGNQPQHF	TGTGCCAGCAGTCCGACAGGGAATCAGCCCCAGCATTTT	TRBV27	TRBJ1-5	TRBD1	-
CAIKTGDQPNTGELFF	TGTGCCATCAAGACAGGGGACCAACCGAACACCGGGGAGCTGTTTTTT	TRBV10-3	TRBJ2-2	TRBD1	-
CASSQEASGGAQFF	TGTGCCAGCAGCCAAGAGGCTAGCGGGGGGGCTCAGTTCTTC	TRBV4-2	TRBJ2-1	TRBD2	-
CASSYTTGVNTEAFF	TGTGCCAGCAGTTACACAACAGGGGTAAACACTGAAGCTTTCTTT	TRBV6-5	TRBJ1-1	TRBD1	-
CASSHNNQPQHF	TGTGCCAGCAGCCACAACAATCAGCCCCAGCATTTT	TRBV7-9	TRBJ1-5	-	-